These 10 T cell receptor beta chains came from one sample sequenced in a study of blood T cell repertoires in COVID-19. Profiled with immunoSEQ multiplex PCR; TCRdb holds only in-frame clones, not every one. The repertoire includes 200,000 to 250,000 clones, about 87% of them detected once, and approximately 10% sits in the top ten. The sequencing sample was made of PBMCs or T cells enriched from blood (not recorded which). The receptor source for this set is a man aged 18 to 30 with acute COVID-19.

The chain uses TRBV18 and TRBJ1-1; 10 bases are shared with TRBD1. With V trimmed by 2 bases and J by 1 base, 1 base remained unmatched. The length of the CDR3 is 15 residues. CDR1 is KGHSH and CDR2 is LQKENI in the germline V gene. Here the CDR3 DNA reads TGTGCCAGCTCACCAAGGACAGGGGGGAACACTGAAGCTTTCTTT. Protein: CASSPRTGGNTEAFF. Drawing the rest from reference TRBV18 and TRBJ1-1, the complete variable domain is NAGVMQNPRHLVRRRGQEARLRCSPMKGHSHVYWYRQLPEEGLKFMVYLQKENIIDESGMPKERFSAEFPKEGPSILRIQQVVRGDSAAYFCASSPRTGGNTEAFFGQGTRLTVV.

The chain recombines TRBV24-1 with TRBJ1-4; 7 bases are shared with TRBD1. CDR1 is KGHDR, CDR2 SFDVKD, per germline. V shed 7 bases and J 4 bases; nucleotides not matched to a gene: 17. The CDR3 is 18 amino acids. The chain's CDR3 is CATSARAARGQFNEKLFF. For the CDR3, the DNA is TGTGCCACCAGCGCACGTGCCGCCAGGGGACAGTTTAATGAAAAACTGTTTTTT.

This clone was seen just once. CDR3 sequence: CASSPTSTESEQFF. Written as DNA, the CDR3 is TGTGCCAGCTCACCAACTAGTACCGAGTCGGAGCAGTTCTTC. The chain recombines TRBV18 with TRBJ2-1; perhaps TRBD2 as D (5 bases). The CDR3 has 14 amino acids. Trimming cost V 2 bases and J 10 bases, with 15 bases left between them. CDR1 KGHSH and CDR2 LQKENI come from the germline V gene.

V and J are TRBV27 and TRBJ2-2; TRBD2 aligns across 8 bases. The CDR3 runs 16 residues. The germline V gene encodes CDR1 MNHEY and CDR2 SMNVEV (reference sequence). V was clipped by 0 bases and J by 5 bases; unmatched bases: 5. The CDR3: CASSLSTSGSTGELFF. In nucleotides, the CDR3 is TGTGCCAGCAGTTTATCGACGAGCGGGAGTACCGGGGAGCTGTTTTTT.

This clone showed up just once. The chain links TRBV5-4 to TRBJ1-1, with D unresolved. From germline, CDR1 is SGHNT and CDR2 YYREEE (reference sequence). With 0 bases removed from V and 8 bases from J, the gap between germline ends came to 11 bases. The CDR3 loop spans 13 amino acids. This CDR3 reads CASSLESSGEAFF. The CDR3 DNA sequence: TGTGCCAGCAGCTTGGAGAGCTCCGGGGAAGCTTTCTTT.

This chain links TRBV28 with TRBJ1-2; D is ambiguous. This CDR3 spans 13 amino acids. Germline CDR1 reads MDHEN; CDR2 reads SYDVKM. Trimming took 6 bases from V and 6 from J, leaving 14 bases between them. The CDR3 here is CASRADGGHGYTF. DNA for the CDR3: TGTGCCAGCAGGGCGGACGGAGGGCATGGCTACACCTTC.

The genes are TRBV4-3 and TRBJ2-7; weak D call: TRBD2 (5 bases). From germline, CDR1 is LGHNA and CDR2 YSLEER. The CDR3 spans 15 residues. Between the trimmed V and J ends, which lost 3 bases and 5 bases, there was a span of 17 bases. CDR3 nucleotide sequence: TGCGCCAGCAGCCAGTCCGAGACGGACTCGAACGAGCAGTACTTC. Protein product: CASSQSETDSNEQYF.

The chain links TRBV27 to TRBJ1-4, with a possible D match to TRBD1 (5 bases). The germline V gene encodes CDR1 MNHEY and CDR2 SMNVEV (reference sequence). V was cut by 6 bases and J by 1 base, with 24 bases left in between. The CDR3 is 19 residues long. CDR3 DNA: TGTGCCAGCAGCTACCTCGGGGGAAGGACTCGGCTAACTAATGAAAAACTGTTTTTT. It encodes CASSYLGGRTRLTNEKLFF.

CDR3 nucleotide sequence: TGCGCCAGCCAGGGGAGTCTATTCAATGAGCAGTTCTTC. It is translated as CASQGSLFNEQFF. The chain recombines TRBV10-2 with TRBJ2-1, with a tentative D call TRBD1 (6 bases). V was cut by 8 bases and J by 6 bases, with 14 bases left in between. Per germline, CDR1 WSHSY and CDR2 SAAADI. The CDR3 is 13 residues long.

V is TRBV4-3 and J is TRBJ2-1; D uncertain. Germline CDR1 LGHNA, CDR2 YSLEER. V was pared by 0 bases and J by 7 bases, with 13 bases between. This CDR3 is 15 amino acids long. DNA of the CDR3: TGCGCCAGCAGCCAAGATAGGAGCGACGGAAATGAGCAGTTCTTC. Protein: CASSQDRSDGNEQFF.